The 20 T cell receptor beta chains in this list originate from one sample, sequenced in a study of blood T cells in healthy people across ages. A second PCR of roughly 7 to 11 cycles used a sample-barcoded 5' primer and a J-beta primer mix. TCRdb re-called the 5' RACE reads through MiXCR, storing one row per CDR3 protein. The sample yields approximately 800,000 distinct CDR3 sequences, around three fifths seen once. The sequenced sample consisted of blood. The receptors come from a middle-aged man in good health.

The rearrangement links TRBV5-1 to TRBJ2-7; TRBD1 or TRBD2 may be the D gene (5 bases each). CDR3 length: 14 residues. Germline V gene data show CDR1 as SGHRS and CDR2 as YFSETQ. With 2 bases removed from V and 5 bases from J, the gap between germline ends came to 14 bases. The CDR3 spells CASSLGDASNEQYF. DNA of the CDR3: TGCGCCAGCAGCTTAGGGGACGCATCCAACGAGCAGTACTTC.

This clonotype occurred once. A junction end diverges from the germline sequence, so it may reflect a read error. V usage is TRBV7-9 and J usage is TRBJ1-4; 8 bases agree with TRBD1. This CDR3 has 16 residues. The germline V gene encodes CDR1 SEHNR and CDR2 FQNEAQ (reference sequence). The CDR3 sequence: CASSEQQGVSNEKLFF. CDR3 coding DNA: TGTGCGAGCAGCGAGCAACAGGGGGTGTCTAATGAAAAACTGTTTTTT.

The chain employs TRBV20-1 and TRBJ2-7; D unresolved. The V end lost 6 bases, the J end lost 3 bases, and 21 bases lay between the germline ends. Per germline, CDR1 DFQATT and CDR2 SNEGSKA (reference sequence). This CDR3 has 15 residues. CDR3: CSATPKFQSRYEQYF. The CDR3 DNA reads as TGCAGTGCGACACCAAAGTTCCAGAGCCGCTACGAGCAGTACTTC.

The chain employs TRBV9 and TRBJ1-2; no firm D call. Trimming shortened V by 0 bases and J by 4 bases, and 10 bases separated the two germline ends. Germline CDR1 reads SGDLS; CDR2 reads YYNGEE. This CDR3 contains 14 residues. The CDR3 loop is CASSVGVGGYGYTF. CDR3 coding DNA: TGTGCCAGCAGCGTAGGAGTGGGAGGCTATGGCTACACCTTC.

The sample holds a few counts of this clonotype. This chain links TRBV29-1 with TRBJ2-7; D is unclear. CDR3 length equals 11 residues. Trimming left V 4 bases short and J 1 base short, with 5 bases between. Germline V gene data show CDR1 as SQVTM and CDR2 as ANQGSEA. The DNA for the CDR3 is TGCAGCGTTGGCAGTTCCTACGAGCAGTACTTC. Translation: CSVGSSYEQYF.

This clonotype was recorded once. This chain uses TRBV6-5 with TRBJ2-6, with D tentatively TRBD1 (5 bases). Germline V gene lookup returns CDR1 MNHEY and CDR2 SVGAGI. Between the trimmed V and J ends, which lost 2 bases and 1 base, there was a span of 12 bases. CDR3 size: 17 residues. CDR3 coding DNA: TGTGCCAGCAGTTACCATAAAACAGGATCTGGGGCCAACGTCCTGACTTTC. The encoded protein is CASSYHKTGSGANVLTF.

This chain joins TRBV24-1 and TRBJ1-2, with TRBD1 matching over 7 bases. The CDR3 runs 16 residues. Germline lookup yields CDR1 KGHDR and CDR2 SFDVKD. With 4 bases clipped from V and 3 bases from J, the junction kept 10 bases outside the gene matches. The CDR3 is CATSDKTGAEYYGYTF. The CDR3 DNA is TGTGCCACCAGTGACAAAACAGGGGCGGAGTACTATGGCTACACCTTC.

The chain links TRBV7-8 to TRBJ1-2; 8 bases are shared with TRBD1. With 8 bases clipped from V and 2 bases from J, the junction kept 10 bases outside the gene matches. This CDR3 is 15 amino acids long. The V gene's germline CDR1 is SGHVS and CDR2 FQNEAQ. CDR3 residues: CASVESRDRNYGYTF. As DNA, the CDR3 is TGTGCCAGCGTCGAAAGTAGGGACAGGAACTATGGCTACACCTTC.

The rearrangement joins TRBV2 to TRBJ2-6; 12 nucleotides match TRBD1. The length of the CDR3 is 18 residues. Trimming took 6 bases from V and 2 from J; bases not matched to a gene: 8. Germline V CDR1 and CDR2: SNHLY, FYNNEI. The CDR3, as DNA: TGTGCCAGCAGCACCGGGACAGGGGGCTATCCTGGGGCCAACGTCCTGACTTTC. It translates to CASSTGTGGYPGANVLTF.

The chain links TRBV28 to TRBJ1-2, with 8 bases identical to TRBD1. The V gene end was trimmed by 2 bases and the J gene end by 6 bases; junction bases not matched to a gene: 14. In germline, CDR1 is MDHEN, CDR2 SYDVKM. The CDR3 is made up of 17 amino acids. The CDR3 spells CASSLPANQGARNGYTF. The CDR3 DNA reads as TGTGCCAGCAGTTTACCCGCAAATCAGGGGGCAAGGAATGGCTACACCTTC.

The V gene is TRBV6-6, the J gene TRBJ2-7, with a tentative D call TRBD2 (5 bases). Per germline, CDR1 MNHNY and CDR2 SVGAGI (reference sequence). The CDR3 has 15 amino acids. Trimming took 6 bases from V and 0 from J, leaving 15 bases between them. CDR3 sequence (DNA): TGTGCCAGCAGGCCGGAAGCGGTACTCTCCTACGAGCAGTACTTC. Amino acid sequence: CASRPEAVLSYEQYF.

This chain connects TRBV28 to TRBJ2-5; TRBD1 is a possible D gene (6 bases). CDR3 length: 14 amino acids. Germline V gene lookup returns CDR1 MDHEN and CDR2 SYDVKM. V shed 6 bases and J shed 2 bases, with 13 bases lying between them. CDR3: CASRMTGPQETQYF. The DNA for the CDR3 is TGTGCCAGCAGAATGACAGGTCCTCAAGAGACCCAGTACTTC.

This chain uses TRBV7-2 with TRBJ2-3; perhaps TRBD1 as D (7 bases). The germline CDR1 and CDR2 sequences are SGHTA and FQGNSA. Trimming stripped 2 bases from V and 2 bases from J, with 14 bases between. The CDR3 loop spans 16 amino acids. CDR3 amino acids: CASSLSRDSSTDTQYF. CDR3 DNA: TGTGCCAGCAGCTTATCGCGGGACAGTTCCACAGATACGCAGTATTTT.

V gene TRBV27 combines with J gene TRBJ2-3, with 7 bases lining up with TRBD2. J was trimmed by 0 bases and V by 6 bases; bases with no gene match: 9. The V gene's germline CDR1 is MNHEY and CDR2 SMNVEV (reference sequence). The CDR3 length is 16 residues. The CDR3 here is CASSPSGGISTDTQYF. DNA of the CDR3: TGTGCCAGCAGCCCATCGGGGGGAATTAGCACAGATACGCAGTATTTT.

The V gene is TRBV12-5, the J gene TRBJ2-3, with 10 bases that match TRBD2. The germline V gene encodes CDR1 LGHNT and CDR2 FRNRAP. This CDR3 region has 15 residues. The junction had 8 bases not matched to a gene; V was cut back by 7 bases and J by 4 bases. This chain's CDR3 is CASVPLAGVADTQYF. The DNA for the CDR3 is TGTGCTAGTGTACCTCTAGCGGGAGTGGCAGATACGCAGTATTTT.

V is TRBV5-1 and J is TRBJ2-1; TRBD2 is a possible D gene (6 bases). Trimming took off 3 bases at V and 9 bases at J, with 31 bases between the two ends. This CDR3 is built from 19 residues. CDR1 and CDR2 (germline): SGHRS, YFSETQ. The CDR3: CASSWTLGGHLAGGGEQFF. The CDR3 nucleotides are TGCGCCAGCAGCTGGACCCTGGGAGGCCATCTGGCCGGTGGCGGTGAGCAGTTCTTC.

This clonotype was picked up a small number of times. V is TRBV9 and J is TRBJ2-3; D ambiguous. The CDR3 spans 14 residues. Germline-derived CDR1 and CDR2 are SGDLS and YYNGEE. The V and J ends lost 0 bases and 0 bases respectively, with 5 bases between them. This CDR3 is CASSVEVSTDTQYF. The CDR3 nucleotides are TGTGCCAGCAGCGTAGAGGTTAGCACAGATACGCAGTATTTT. The whole variable domain, filled in from reference TRBV9 and TRBJ2-3, reads DSGVTQTPKHLITATGQRVTLRCSPRSGDLSVYWYQQSLDQGLQFLIQYYNGEERAKGNILERFSAQQFPDLHSELNLSSLELGDSALYFCASSVEVSTDTQYFGPGTRLTVL.

V and J are TRBV29-1 and TRBJ2-3; TRBD1 agrees at 8 bases. Germline loops: CDR1 SQVTM, CDR2 ANQGSEA. The V and J ends lost 6 bases and 0 bases, in that order; junction bases with no gene match: 5. This CDR3 has 14 residues. The CDR3 loop is CSVARTGSTDTQYF. In DNA, the CDR3 is TGCAGCGTAGCGCGGACAGGGAGCACAGATACGCAGTATTTT.

This clonotype was seen a handful of times. The CDR3 spells CASRRQATTDTQYF. The CDR3 nucleotides are TGTGCCAGCAGAAGACAGGCCACCACAGATACGCAGTATTTT. V gene TRBV27 combines with J gene TRBJ2-3; possibly TRBD1 for D (6 bases). The CDR3 is 14 amino acids. V was cut by 6 bases and J by 2 bases, with 12 bases left in between. Germline assignment: CDR1 MNHEY and CDR2 SMNVEV (reference sequence).

The sample holds a few counts of this clonotype. The gene calls are TRBV6-5 and TRBJ1-2; D is uncertain. The length of the CDR3 is 12 residues. Trimming took off 4 bases at V and 7 bases at J, with 10 bases between the two ends. CDR1 and CDR2 (germline): MNHEY, SVGAGI. The CDR3 DNA sequence: TGTGCCAGCAGTTCCAAGCGGGGTGGCTACACCTTC. Translating it yields CASSSKRGGYTF.